The source of this TCR beta chain is a study of low-dose radiotherapy and immunotherapy resistance in tumors. This clonotype came up many times. Gene-specific TRAV and TRBV primers were used for first-strand cDNA, covering alpha and beta chains. A constant-region primer paired with the V-primer adapter amplified TCRs over about 20 PCR cycles. From the reads, TCRdb called clonotypes with MiXCR, one entry per CDR3 protein. The repertoire holds about 100,000 distinct CDR3 sequences, with 20% as singletons. Time point reported: after trial treatment. Sample treatment: LDRT plus nivolumab, ipilimumab, low-dose cyclophosphamide and aspirin (RACIN trial). The germline CDR1 and CDR2 sequences are MNHEY and SVGAGI. Trimming stripped 0 bases from V and 0 bases from J, with 18 bases between. The CDR3 runs to 20 residues.

The sample in question was PBMCs, obtained after low-dose radiotherapy plus immunotherapy. The chain joins TRBV6-5 to TRBJ2-6; TRBD1 might be the D (6 bases). This TCR was sampled from a male donor with prostate cancer. CDR3 bases: TGTGCCAGCAGTTACTCCCGCCCGGGACATGACTTCTCTGGGGCCAACGTCCTGACTTTC. Its translation: CASSYSRPGHDFSGANVLTF.